The entry that follows covers one T cell receptor beta chain sequence. This specimen comes from a study of blood T cell repertoires in COVID-19. Study as a whole: Either two negative PCRs, clearance, or symptom resolution qualified Cohort 3 donors as recovered. The samples span acute and convalescent COVID-19 from the United States, Italy and Spain. PBMCs, B-cell-depleted T cells, or T cells were the source of the cDNA or gDNA that made up the material.

Repertoires were generated with immunoSEQ multiplex PCR, while TCRdb's copy carries only in-frame clones and drops some. The sample lists around 360,000 clones, around 87% occurring once. The sample taken for sequencing was PBMCs or T cells enriched from blood (not recorded which). This clonotype was sampled from a man aged 35-49 years in a cohort exposed to, infected with or recovered from COVID-19 (not recorded which).

The CDR3 reads CASSSGLAGGPETQYF. In nucleotides, the CDR3 is TGTGCCAGCAGTTCAGGACTAGCGGGAGGTCCAGAGACCCAGTACTTC. The genes are TRBV6-5 and TRBJ2-5, with TRBD2 matching over 14 bases. Germline V lookup: CDR1 MNHEY, CDR2 SVGAGI. CDR3 length equals 16 residues. V dropped 4 bases and J dropped 4; count of bases not matched to a gene: 5.